Listed below are T cell receptor beta chains from one sample, sequenced in a study of blood T cell repertoires in COVID-19. Only in-frame clones appear in the TCRdb table, and some are missing; sequencing was by immunoSEQ multiplex PCR. Of hundreds of thousands of clones listed, about 90% were seen once; the top ten hold about 1.7%. The specimen was PBMCs or T cells enriched from blood (not recorded which). These receptors were collected from a woman younger than 30 with acute COVID-19. The CDR3 runs from the conserved cysteine through the conserved F or W. The order of the fields is CDR3 length, clone size, V gene, J gene, D gene, CDR3 DNA, CDR3 protein. The D gene is left open where the match is weak. Clone size is not always given. Where it is, it says once, few, many or a class for expanded clones.

14	NA	TRBV18	TRBJ1-4	NA	TGTGCCAGCTCATCAGGGGCCACTAATGAAAAACTGTTTTTT	CASSSGATNEKLFF
14	NA	TRBV28	TRBJ1-4	NA	TGTGCCAGCAGTTTCGGTCTGGTGGGCCTAAGACTGTTTTTT	CASSFGLVGLRLFF
16	NA	TRBV5-8	TRBJ1-5	TRBD1	TGTGCCAGCAGCCGGAGGACAGGGGGCCTTAATCAGCCCCAGCATTTT	CASSRRTGGLNQPQHF
14	NA	TRBV18	TRBJ2-2	NA	TGTGCCAGCTCACCGCTCAGGGAGGCCGGGGAGCTGTTTTTT	CASSPLREAGELFF
16	NA	TRBV11-2	TRBJ2-5	TRBD2	TGTGCCAGCAGCTTAGGGGTTTTGGGACTACGGGAGACCCAGTACTTC	CASSLGVLGLRETQYF
13	NA	TRBV10-3	TRBJ1-4	NA	TGTGCCATCAGCGAGACAGTTGCTGAAAAACTGTTTTTT	CAISETVAEKLFF
16	NA	TRBV7-3	TRBJ2-6	NA	TGTGCCAGCAGCGCCACGAGGGGACAAGGGGCCAACGTCCTGACTTTC	CASSATRGQGANVLTF
16	NA	TRBV24-1	TRBJ2-1	NA	TGTGCCACCAGTGATTTTTCGGGGGGCGCCTACAATGAGCAGTTCTTC	CATSDFSGGAYNEQFF
15	NA	TRBV7-8	TRBJ1-6	NA	TGTGCCAGCAGCTTCCGGGGACAAAATAATTCACCCCTCCACTTT	CASSFRGQNNSPLHF
14	NA	TRBV6-5	TRBJ2-7	TRBD2	TGTGCCAGCAGTTCTCGACTAGCGCACTACGAGCAGTACTTC	CASSSRLAHYEQYF
16	few	TRBV5-4	TRBJ1-1	NA	TGTGCCAGCAGCTCCCCGATCGCAGGAAGGAACACTGAAGCTTTCTTT	CASSSPIAGRNTEAFF
17	NA	TRBV7-2	TRBJ1-5	TRBD1	TGTGCCAGCGGCCCCGGGACAGGGGGTCCAGGAAATCAGCCCCAGCATTTT	CASGPGTGGPGNQPQHF
13	few	TRBV2	TRBJ2-5	NA	TGTGCCAGCAGTGGCGGGAGAGGGGGGACCCAGTACTTC	CASSGGRGGTQYF
14	NA	TRBV30	TRBJ2-1	NA	TGTGCCTTGGAGAGATTGGACTCCGGTCGGGCCTCCGTCTTC	CALERLDSGRASVF
14	NA	TRBV27	TRBJ2-1	NA	TGTGCCAGCAGTGATCCCAGCTCCTACAATGAGCAGTTCTTC	CASSDPSSYNEQFF
15	NA	TRBV2	TRBJ2-5	NA	TGTGCCAGCAGTGAGTACCTAGCTGACAAAGAGACCCAGTACTTC	CASSEYLADKETQYF
15	NA	TRBV7-7	TRBJ2-3	NA	TGTGCTAGCAGCTTATCTCCTAGCGCCACAGATACGCAGTATTTT	CASSLSPSATDTQYF
13	once	TRBV6-5	TRBJ1-2	NA	TGTGCCAGCAGCGGACAGTTAGGTAGAGGCTACACCTTC	CASSGQLGRGYTF
18	NA	TRBV27	TRBJ1-1	TRBD1	TGTGCCAGCAGTTTGGACAGGGTGGGTAGTGTGTGTGACACTGAAGCTTTCTTT	CASSLDRVGSVCDTEAFF
17	NA	TRBV7-9	TRBJ1-2	NA	TGTGCCAGCAGCTCGATAGGGACGGGGCGGGGCAACTATGGCTACACCTTC	CASSSIGTGRGNYGYTF
17	NA	TRBV24-1	TRBJ2-1	TRBD2	TGTGCCACCAGTGATCAAACTAGCGGGAGGGCCTGGAATGAGCAGTTCTTC	CATSDQTSGRAWNEQFF
13	NA	TRBV11-2	TRBJ1-5	NA	TGTGCCAGCAGCTTAGCCGAGTATCAGCCCCAGCATTTT	CASSLAEYQPQHF
15	NA	TRBV2	TRBJ2-5	TRBD2	TGTGCCAGCAGACAAGCTAGCGGGAGCGGACGGACCCAGTACTTC	CASRQASGSGRTQYF
14	NA	TRBV4-1	TRBJ1-2	NA	TGCGCCAGCAGCCCCGGGGGGGGGCTCAGGGGCTACACCTTC	CASSPGGGLRGYTF
13	NA	TRBV28	TRBJ2-7	NA	TGTGCCAGCAGCCTGGGACTCAGCTACGAGCAGTACTTC	CASSLGLSYEQYF
17	NA	TRBV14	TRBJ1-1	NA	TGTGCCAGCAGCCCATATCTGGGCGCAGGGGCAGACGTTGAAGCTTTCTTT	CASSPYLGAGADVEAFF
16	NA	TRBV11-2	TRBJ1-3	TRBD1	TGTGCCAGCAGCTTATCCCCGACAGGGAGTGGAAACACCATATATTTT	CASSLSPTGSGNTIYF
13	NA	TRBV12-5	TRBJ2-7	TRBD1	TGTGCTAGTTGCCGGGACAGTACCTACGAGCAGTACTTC	CASCRDSTYEQYF
16	NA	TRBV18	TRBJ2-1	TRBD2	TGTGCCAGCTCAGAGCAGACTAGCGGTCTTATCAATGAGCAGTTCTTC	CASSEQTSGLINEQFF
13	NA	TRBV7-9	TRBJ2-7	TRBD1	TGTGCCAGCAGCTTGGGACAGATCTACGAGCAGTACTTC	CASSLGQIYEQYF
17	once	TRBV18	TRBJ2-1	TRBD2	TGTGCCAGCTCACCAAAACCAATCGCGGGAGTCCTCAATGAGCAGTTCTTC	CASSPKPIAGVLNEQFF
14	NA	TRBV27	TRBJ1-2	TRBD1	TGTGCCAGCAGACGACAGGGCGTTAACTATGGCTACACCTTC	CASRRQGVNYGYTF
15	NA	TRBV24-1	TRBJ2-1	TRBD1	TGTGCCACCAGTGACGCCGGGACAGGGGGCAATGAGCAGTTCTTC	CATSDAGTGGNEQFF
12	NA	TRBV27	TRBJ1-5	NA	TGTGCCAGCAGGGACAATTTAGGTCCCCAGCATTTT	CASRDNLGPQHF
15	NA	TRBV29-1	TRBJ1-1	TRBD1	TGCAGCGTTGGGTCCTCTCCGGGACAGCTTTCTGAAGCTTTCTTT	CSVGSSPGQLSEAFF
13	once	TRBV12-3/TRBV12-4	TRBJ1-2	NA	TGTGCCAGCAGTCCGCAGGGCTACTATGGCTACACCTTC	CASSPQGYYGYTF
16	many	TRBV3-1/TRBV3-2	TRBJ2-2	TRBD2	TGTGCCAGCAGCCAGACTAGCGGGAGAAACACCGGGGAGCTGTTTTTT	CASSQTSGRNTGELFF
13	NA	TRBV30	TRBJ2-1	NA	TGTGCCTGGAGTGAAACAAACCACAATGAGCAGTTCTTC	CAWSETNHNEQFF
14	NA	TRBV30	TRBJ1-6	NA	TGTGCCTGGAGTGTAACAGGGTGGTCTTCACCCCTCCACTTT	CAWSVTGWSSPLHF
17	few	TRBV18	TRBJ1-1	TRBD1	TGTGCCAGCTCACTGCAGGGGGCAGGGTCCAGGAACACTGAAGCTTTCTTT	CASSLQGAGSRNTEAFF
15	NA	TRBV11-2	TRBJ2-7	TRBD2	TGTGCCAGCAGCCCCAAAGCGGGAGGACCCTACGAGCAGTACTTC	CASSPKAGGPYEQYF
14	NA	TRBV19	TRBJ2-7	TRBD2	TGTGCCAGTAAAATAGCGGGAGGAGCCTACGAGCAGTACTTC	CASKIAGGAYEQYF
15	once	TRBV12-5	TRBJ2-4	NA	TGTGCTAGTGGCCCCGCGGGACTAGCCAAAAACATTCAGTACTTC	CASGPAGLAKNIQYF
13	NA	TRBV7-9	TRBJ1-1	NA	TGTGCCAGCACCTTGGTCAGGGGCGCTGAAGCTTTCTTT	CASTLVRGAEAFF
15	few	TRBV4-1	TRBJ2-3	NA	TGCGCCAGCACCCTGACAGTTTCTAGCACAGATACGCAGTATTTT	CASTLTVSSTDTQYF
15	once	TRBV18	TRBJ2-3	TRBD2	TGTGCCAGCTCACCACGGACTAGTGCCACAGATACGCAGTATTTT	CASSPRTSATDTQYF
13	few	TRBV4-1	TRBJ2-7	NA	TGCGCCAGCAGCCAACAACAGGGCTACGAGCAGTACTTC	CASSQQQGYEQYF
13	NA	TRBV7-2	TRBJ1-1	NA	TGTGCCAGCAGCTTAGTCCAGGGTATAGAAGCTTTCTTT	CASSLVQGIEAFF
17	NA	TRBV5-6	TRBJ2-1	NA	TGTGCCAGCAGCTTGCTCAGGGGCCGGAGCTCCTACAATGAGCAGTTCTTC	CASSLLRGRSSYNEQFF
16	NA	TRBV3-1/TRBV3-2	TRBJ1-1	NA	TGTGCCAGCAGCCAATCGGGAGGGGGGATGAACACTGAAGCTTTCTTT	CASSQSGGGMNTEAFF
15	once	TRBV30	TRBJ2-2	TRBD1	TGTGCTTTAAAGCTGAAGGGGGCAGGATCCGGGGAGCTGTTTTTT	CALKLKGAGSGELFF
15	once	TRBV7-2	TRBJ1-2	NA	TGTGCCAGCAGCTTAGTGGAGAGAACTAACTATGGCTACACCTTC	CASSLVERTNYGYTF
11	NA	TRBV2	TRBJ2-7	NA	TGTGCCAGCAAGCCCTCCTACGAGCAGTACTTC	CASKPSYEQYF
15	NA	TRBV6-5	TRBJ2-7	TRBD2	TGTGCCAGCAGTCAATTAGCGGGAGTGGTCTACGAGCAGTACTTC	CASSQLAGVVYEQYF
15	NA	TRBV18	TRBJ2-7	NA	TGTGCCAGCTCACCACCCTCAATGGGGGGCTACGAGCAGTACTTC	CASSPPSMGGYEQYF